Reported below is one TCR beta chain. Its antigen is not yet known. Base qualities are not at hand, and no much larger clone is one base apart. The V and J ends are trimmed by 3 bases and 6 bases, leaving 26 bases between them. From the cysteine up to the phenylalanine, the CDR3 has a length of 18 residues. Here the CDR3 DNA is all that survives: 54 bases in frame from base 1. CDR1 and CDR2, per the germline V gene, are SGDLS and YYNGEE. Libraries were prepared through the immunoSEQ multiplex PCR assay. TCRdb's version of the immuneACCESS table is confined to in-frame rearrangements and falls short of the full clone set. An unresolved V gene accounts for under half of the shortfall where checked; the remainder is of unknown origin. This sample gives about 150,000 clones in total; 85% to 90% of them show up just once. The top ten constitute approximately 1.6% of the sample. The data stem from a study of control samples from healthy donors and cancer patients (dated by TCRdb to 2018 to 2021).

The sample was blood. The chain is assembled from TRBV9 and TRBJ2-3, with the D gene not clear enough to name. The sequence came from a man between 18 and 29 years old in good health. CDR3 reads: CASSATLQWALRPDTQYF. Here is the DNA: TGTGCCAGCAGCGCGACCCTTCAATGGGCCCTGAGGCCGGATACGCAGTATTTT. Supplemented by the reference TRBV9 and TRBJ2-3 proteins around the CDR3, the complete variable domain is DSGVTQTPKHLITATGQRVTLRCSPRSGDLSVYWYQQSLDQGLQFLIQYYNGEERAKGNILERFSAQQFPDLHSELNLSSLELGDSALYFCASSATLQWALRPDTQYFGPGTRLTVL.